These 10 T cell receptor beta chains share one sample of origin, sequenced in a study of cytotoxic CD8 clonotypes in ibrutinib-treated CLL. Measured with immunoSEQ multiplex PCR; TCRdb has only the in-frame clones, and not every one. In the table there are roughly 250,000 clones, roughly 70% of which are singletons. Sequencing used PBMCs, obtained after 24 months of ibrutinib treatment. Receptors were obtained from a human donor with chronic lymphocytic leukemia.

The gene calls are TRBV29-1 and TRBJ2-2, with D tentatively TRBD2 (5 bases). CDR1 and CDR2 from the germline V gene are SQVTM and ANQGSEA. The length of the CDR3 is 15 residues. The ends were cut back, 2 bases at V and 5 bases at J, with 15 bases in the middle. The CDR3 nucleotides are TGCAGCGTTGAACCGGAACTAGGTCCGACCGGGGAGCTGTTTTTT. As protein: CSVEPELGPTGELFF.

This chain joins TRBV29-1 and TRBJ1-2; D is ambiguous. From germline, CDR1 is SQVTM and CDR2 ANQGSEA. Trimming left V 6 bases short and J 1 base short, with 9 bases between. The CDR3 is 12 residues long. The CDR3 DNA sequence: TGCAGCGTCGACGACTTTAACTATGGCTACACCTTC. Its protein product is CSVDDFNYGYTF.

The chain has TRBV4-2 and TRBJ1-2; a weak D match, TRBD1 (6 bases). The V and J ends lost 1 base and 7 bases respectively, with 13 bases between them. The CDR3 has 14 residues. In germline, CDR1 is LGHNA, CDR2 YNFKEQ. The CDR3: CASSQVPGARGYTF. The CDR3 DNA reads TGTGCCAGCAGCCAAGTCCCGGGGGCGCGTGGCTACACCTTC.

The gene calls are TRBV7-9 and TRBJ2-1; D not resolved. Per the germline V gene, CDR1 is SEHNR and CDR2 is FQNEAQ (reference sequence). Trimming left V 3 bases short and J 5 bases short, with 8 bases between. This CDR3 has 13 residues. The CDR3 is CASSFTLNNEQFF. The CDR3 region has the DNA TGTGCCAGCAGCTTTACCTTAAACAATGAGCAGTTCTTC.

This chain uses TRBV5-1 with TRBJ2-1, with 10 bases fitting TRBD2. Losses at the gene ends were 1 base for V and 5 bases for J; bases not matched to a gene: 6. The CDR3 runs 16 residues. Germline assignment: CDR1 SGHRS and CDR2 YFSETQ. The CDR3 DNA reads TGCGCCAGCAGCTTGTTCCCCAGCGGGGGGGACAATGAGCAGTTCTTC. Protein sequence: CASSLFPSGGDNEQFF.

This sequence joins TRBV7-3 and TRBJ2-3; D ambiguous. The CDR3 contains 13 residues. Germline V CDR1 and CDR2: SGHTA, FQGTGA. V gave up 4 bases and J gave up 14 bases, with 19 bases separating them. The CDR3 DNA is TGTGCCAGCAGCTCCGTAACCTACACCCCGCTGTATTTT. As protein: CASSSVTYTPLYF. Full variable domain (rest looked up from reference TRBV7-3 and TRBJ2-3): GAGVSQTPSNKVTEKGKYVELRCDPISGHTALYWYRQSLGQGPEFLIYFQGTGAADDSGLPNDRFFAVRPEGSVSTLKIQRTERGDSAVYLCASSSVTYTPLYFGPGTRLTVL.

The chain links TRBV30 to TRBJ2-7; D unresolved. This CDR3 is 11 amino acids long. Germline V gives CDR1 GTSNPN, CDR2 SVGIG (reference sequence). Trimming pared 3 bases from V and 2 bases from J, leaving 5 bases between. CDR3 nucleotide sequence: TGTGCCTGGAGAGTCACCTACGAGCAGTACTTC. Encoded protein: CAWRVTYEQYF.

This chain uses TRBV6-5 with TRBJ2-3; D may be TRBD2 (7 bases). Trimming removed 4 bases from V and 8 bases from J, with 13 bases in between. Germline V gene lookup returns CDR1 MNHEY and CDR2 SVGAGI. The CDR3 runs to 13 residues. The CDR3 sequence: CASSSGGAITQYF. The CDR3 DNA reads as TGTGCCAGCAGTTCGGGGGGCGCGATTACGCAGTATTTT.

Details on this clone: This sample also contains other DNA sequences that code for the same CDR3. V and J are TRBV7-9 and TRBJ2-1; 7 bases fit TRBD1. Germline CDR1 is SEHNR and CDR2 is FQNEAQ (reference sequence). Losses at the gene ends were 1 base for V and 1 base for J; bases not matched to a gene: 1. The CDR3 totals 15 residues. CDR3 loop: CASSLGDRSYNEQFF. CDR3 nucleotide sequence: TGTGCCAGCAGCTTAGGGGACAGATCCTACAATGAGCAGTTCTTC.

The CDR3 is CATSPQRNYEETQYF. For the CDR3, the DNA is TGTGCCACCAGCCCCCAGAGGAACTATGAGGAGACCCAGTACTTC. J is TRBJ2-5 and V is TRBV15; D not certain. The CDR3 has 15 amino acids. Trimming shortened V by 5 bases and J by 5 bases, and 18 bases separated the two germline ends. Germline V gene data show CDR1 as LNHNV and CDR2 as YYDKDF (reference sequence).